This T cell receptor (beta chain) was captured in a study of control samples from healthy donors and cancer patients. CDR3 length: 17 amino acids. V lost 4 bases and J lost 2; bases outside the gene matches: 11. Germline loops: CDR1 SGHAT, CDR2 FQNNGV. This table comes from immunoSEQ multiplex PCR, and its TCRdb copy is limited to in-frame clones, with some not included. In the table there are over 150,000 clones, 94% of which are singletons. Sequenced: blood. The chain combines TRBV11-2 with TRBJ1-2; 9 bases agree with TRBD1. The sequence derives from a woman aged 18 to 35 in good health. CDR3 loop: CASSSRTGTGWNYGYTF. The DNA of the CDR3 is TGTGCCAGCAGCTCAAGGACCGGGACAGGGTGGAACTATGGCTACACCTTC.